These T cell receptor beta chains were read from a single sample in a study of T cells in Graves' hyperthyroidism and ophthalmopathy. TCRdb itself ran the multiplex PCR reads through MiXCR, one entry per CDR3 protein. The table lists 500,000 to 800,000 distinct CDR3 sequences, about 14% of them singletons. Sequencing was performed on blood. Receptor source: a woman aged 45 to 65 with Graves' ophthalmopathy. Both conserved end residues are part of each CDR3. The D gene is left open where the match is weak. For some rows the clone size is stated as once, few or many, or as a class when expanded; others skip it.

clone size	D gene	J gene	V gene	CDR3 DNA	CDR3 protein
many	-	TRBJ2-1	TRBV5-1	TGCGCCAGCAGCTTGGTTTATAGGAGGCCGGATAATGAGCAGTTCTTC	CASSLVYRRPDNEQFF
many	TRBD1	TRBJ1-1	TRBV12-3/TRBV12-4	TGTGCCAGCAAAAGACAGGGGGGGAACACTGAAGCTTTCTTT	CASKRQGGNTEAFF
many	-	TRBJ2-7	TRBV6-1	TGTGCCAGCAAATCTAGCTACGAGCAGTACTTC	CASKSSYEQYF
-	TRBD1	TRBJ1-2	TRBV18	TGTGCCAGCTCACCAGGACAGGGGGCGCGAGACTATGGCTACACCTTC	CASSPGQGARDYGYTF
many	TRBD2	TRBJ2-1	TRBV7-7	TGTGCTAGCAGCTTGGGAGCGGGGAGATACAATGAGCAGTTCTTC	CASSLGAGRYNEQFF
-	-	TRBJ1-3	TRBV20-1	TGCAGTGCCACGACGGACACCCTCTCTGGAAACACCATATATTTT	CSATTDTLSGNTIYF
many	TRBD2	TRBJ2-1	TRBV10-3	TGTGCCATCCGGCGGGAGTCCGGCAATGAGCAGTTCTTC	CAIRRESGNEQFF
-	TRBD1	TRBJ1-5	TRBV12-3/TRBV12-4	TGTGCCAGCAGTACACCGGCAGGGGGCCGTCAGCCCCAGCATTTT	CASSTPAGGRQPQHF
many	-	TRBJ2-1	TRBV19	TGTGCCAGTAGTGCGGGACTCTTTGAGCAGTTCTTC	CASSAGLFEQFF
many	-	TRBJ2-5	TRBV20-1	TGCAGTGCTAGACAGTCCATGGGGGAGACCCAGTACTTC	CSARQSMGETQYF
few	-	TRBJ1-5	TRBV5-5	TGTGCCAGCAGCTTGGAGGGTTGGGGCAATCAGCCCCAGCATTTT	CASSLEGWGNQPQHF
-	-	TRBJ2-5	TRBV15	TGTGCCACCAGCAGAGATCGCCGAGAGACCCAGTACTTC	CATSRDRRETQYF
-	-	TRBJ2-7	TRBV4-1	TGCGCCAGCAGCCAAACCCGGGACCCGATCTACGAGCAGTACTTC	CASSQTRDPIYEQYF
-	-	TRBJ2-5	TRBV15	TGTGCCACCAGCAGAGTTGGGGACTCTCAGTACTTC	CATSRVGDSQYF
few	-	TRBJ2-2	TRBV4-1	TGCGCCAGCAGAACAAACAGGGAAACCGGGGAGCTGTTTTTT	CASRTNRETGELFF
many	-	TRBJ1-5	TRBV12-3/TRBV12-4	TGTGCCAGCAGTTTAGGCAGGGCTCAGCCCCAGCATTTT	CASSLGRAQPQHF
many	-	TRBJ1-2	TRBV5-8	TGTGCCAGCAGCACAAGTCTTAGAGGGGACTATGGCTACACCTTC	CASSTSLRGDYGYTF
many	-	TRBJ2-3	TRBV11-2	TGTGCCAGCAGGGGATGGCAGACAGATACGCAGTATTTT	CASRGWQTDTQYF
few	-	TRBJ1-4	TRBV5-1	TGCGCCAGCAGCTTGGTCGGCAACTTTAATGAAAAACTGTTTTTT	CASSLVGNFNEKLFF
many	TRBD1	TRBJ1-5	TRBV6-1	TGTGCCAGTCATGCCGTACAGGGGAGCAATCAGCCCCAGCATTTT	CASHAVQGSNQPQHF
many	TRBD1	TRBJ2-1	TRBV5-1	TGCGCCAGCAGCCGGGACAGGGGGCGCGGGAATGAGCAGTTCTTC	CASSRDRGRGNEQFF
-	-	TRBJ1-1	TRBV29-1	TGCAGCGTTGTTCCCGAGTTTAACAGAGCCTTCGACACTGAAGCTTTCTTT	CSVVPEFNRAFDTEAFF
-	-	TRBJ2-2	TRBV28	TGTGCCAGCAGGCAACAGGGTTCCGGGGAGCTGTTTTTT	CASRQQGSGELFF
-	-	TRBJ1-1	TRBV4-1	TGCGCCAGCAGCCAAGTAGGGGCGCGGGAGGCTTTCTTT	CASSQVGAREAFF
-	-	TRBJ2-7	TRBV14	TGTGCCAGCAGCCAACTCTCCGGGACATACGAGCAGTACTTC	CASSQLSGTYEQYF
-	-	TRBJ1-3	TRBV5-1	TGCGCCAGCAGCTTGGAGGGACGGTTCTCTGGAAACACCATATATTTT	CASSLEGRFSGNTIYF
many	TRBD2	TRBJ2-1	TRBV28	TGTGCCAGCCAGTTATCTGGCGGGAGGTCGTACAATGAGCAGTTCTTC	CASQLSGGRSYNEQFF
many	-	TRBJ2-1	TRBV30	TGTGCCTGGAGAATAGGGGGCAATGAGCAGTTCTTC	CAWRIGGNEQFF
many	-	TRBJ1-4	TRBV30	TGTGCCTGGAGTGTCGGTGGTGAAAGTGAAAAACTGTTTTTT	CAWSVGGESEKLFF
few	TRBD2	TRBJ2-1	TRBV10-3	TGTGCCATCAGTGAGTCAGGACTAGCGGGAACCAATGAGCAGTTCTTC	CAISESGLAGTNEQFF
many	-	TRBJ2-7	TRBV7-6	TGTGCCAGCAGCTTAGCGCTAGGGGACTCCTCCTACGAGCAGTACTTC	CASSLALGDSSYEQYF
many	TRBD2	TRBJ2-7	TRBV7-2	TGTGCCAGCAGCGCCACGGCTAGCGGGATCTACGAGCAGTACTTC	CASSATASGIYEQYF
many	TRBD1	TRBJ1-6	TRBV3-1	TGTGCCAGCAGCCACCTGACAGGGAAGAATTCACCCCTCCACTTT	CASSHLTGKNSPLHF
many	TRBD2	TRBJ2-7	TRBV28	TGTGCCAGCAGTAGCCACCTGGGACTAGCGGCCTCTTCCGAGCAGTACTTC	CASSSHLGLAASSEQYF
many	-	TRBJ2-1	TRBV30	TGTGCCTCCACCGAGTCGAGGGACAATGAGCAGTTCTTC	CASTESRDNEQFF
many	-	TRBJ1-4	TRBV7-8	TGTGCCAGCAGCCCCCCGTCCGGACGCGGTGAAAAACTGTTTTTT	CASSPPSGRGEKLFF
many	TRBD2	TRBJ2-1	TRBV6-2/TRBV6-3	TGTGCCAGCAGTTCCGGGACTAGCGGGAACTACAATGAGCAGTTCTTC	CASSSGTSGNYNEQFF
-	-	TRBJ2-5	TRBV28	-	CASSFLETGGQETQYF
many	TRBD2	TRBJ2-5	TRBV7-6	TGTGCCAGCAGCTTATCCGGGACTAGACAAGAGACCCAGTACTTC	CASSLSGTRQETQYF
many	-	TRBJ1-2	TRBV7-6	TGTGCCAGCAGCTTAGCAGCATACCGTCGCAACTATGGCTACACCTTC	CASSLAAYRRNYGYTF
many	-	TRBJ2-2	TRBV30	TGTGCCTGGAGTATCGGTTCGAACACCGGGGAGCTGTTTTTT	CAWSIGSNTGELFF
few	TRBD1	TRBJ1-2	TRBV6-1	TGTGCCAGCAGTGAACCGGGAAGGGGGCCTGACTATGGCTACACCTTC	CASSEPGRGPDYGYTF
many	-	TRBJ1-5	TRBV28	TGTGCCAGCACTTACCTACCTGGGAGGCAGGGCAATCAGCCCCAGCATTTT	CASTYLPGRQGNQPQHF
many	TRBD2	TRBJ2-1	TRBV11-2	TGTGCCAGCGGGCCGGGACTAGCGCCTGGTGGGCACAATGAGCAGTTCTTC	CASGPGLAPGGHNEQFF
-	-	TRBJ2-7	TRBV20-1	TGCAGTGCTAGAGATCGTCAGACCTACGAGCAGTACTTC	CSARDRQTYEQYF
few	TRBD2	TRBJ2-1	TRBV5-1	TGCGCCAGCAGCTTGGCCGGGACTAGCGACAATGAGCAGTTCTTC	CASSLAGTSDNEQFF
many	TRBD1	TRBJ1-1	TRBV6-2/TRBV6-3	TGTGCCAGCAGTTACCCACTCTTGGGACAGCAGAACACTGAAGCTTTCTTT	CASSYPLLGQQNTEAFF
many	-	TRBJ1-2	TRBV18	TGTGCCAGCTCAGACCGGGACGGAACTAACTATGGCTACACCTTC	CASSDRDGTNYGYTF
few	TRBD1	TRBJ1-1	TRBV20-1	TGCAGTGCTTGGACAGGGCCGAACACTGAAGCTTTCTTT	CSAWTGPNTEAFF
many	TRBD1	TRBJ2-5	TRBV5-1	TGCGCCAGCAGCTTGGGGGACAGGGCATATACAAAAGAGACCCAGTACTTC	CASSLGDRAYTKETQYF
many	-	TRBJ2-1	TRBV28	TGTGCCAGCAGTCCCGACACCAGCTCCTACAATGAGCAGTTCTTC	CASSPDTSSYNEQFF
many	-	TRBJ2-2	TRBV30	TGTGCCTGGAGAGGCCCTAGGTGGACCGGGGAGCTGTTTTTT	CAWRGPRWTGELFF
-	-	TRBJ2-5	TRBV18	TGTGCCAGCTCACCACCGGGGTCGACACGACGAGAGACCCAGTACTTC	CASSPPGSTRRETQYF
few	-	TRBJ2-2	TRBV27	TGTGCCAGCAGTTTATGGGGCAGGTCTACCGGGGAGCTGTTTTTT	CASSLWGRSTGELFF
-	TRBD2	TRBJ2-1	TRBV11-3	TGTGCCAGCAGCTCCCCCAGGACTAGCGCCAACAATGAGCAGTTCTTC	CASSSPRTSANNEQFF
many	TRBD2	TRBJ2-1	TRBV5-1	TGCGCCAGCAGCCCCGTTAGCGGGGGAGGTGTTAATGAGCAGTTCTTC	CASSPVSGGGVNEQFF
many	TRBD2	TRBJ2-7	TRBV11-3	TGTGCCAGCAGCTTAGGGCGGGGGGCCGGCGAGCAGTACTTC	CASSLGRGAGEQYF
many	TRBD1	TRBJ1-2	TRBV6-2/TRBV6-3	TGTGCCAGCAGCCGCAGACAGGGTGATGGCTACACCTTC	CASSRRQGDGYTF
few	-	TRBJ2-2	TRBV15	TGTGCCACCAGCAGAGATAAGAACACCGGGGAGCTGTTTTTT	CATSRDKNTGELFF